This TCR beta chain was identified during a study of blood T cell repertoires in COVID-19. The CDR3 totals 13 residues. Trimming cost V 6 bases and J 6 bases; bases outside gene matches: 6. The V gene's germline CDR1 is MNHEY and CDR2 SVGAGI. The table came from immunoSEQ multiplex PCR; TCRdb's copy has only in-frame clones and leaves some out. The sample holds more than 100,000 clones, roughly 84% seen once. Material for sequencing was peripheral blood. The clonotype was recovered from a woman of 80 years or more with acute or convalescent COVID-19. The V gene is TRBV6-5, the J gene TRBJ1-2, with 8 bases fitting TRBD1. The CDR3 DNA reads as TGTGCCAGCAGGGCCGGGACAGGTAATGGCTACACCTTC. Encoded protein: CASRAGTGNGYTF.